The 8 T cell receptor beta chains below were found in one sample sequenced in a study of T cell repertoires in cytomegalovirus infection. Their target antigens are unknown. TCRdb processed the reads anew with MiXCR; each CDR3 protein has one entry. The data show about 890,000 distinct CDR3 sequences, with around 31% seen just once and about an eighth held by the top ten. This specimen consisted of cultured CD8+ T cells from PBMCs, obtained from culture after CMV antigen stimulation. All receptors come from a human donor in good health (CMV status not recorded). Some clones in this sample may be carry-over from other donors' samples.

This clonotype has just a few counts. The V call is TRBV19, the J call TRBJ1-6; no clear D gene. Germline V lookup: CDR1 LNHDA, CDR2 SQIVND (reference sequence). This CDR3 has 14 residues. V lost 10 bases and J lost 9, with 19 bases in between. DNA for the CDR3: TGTGCCAACACCCAGTGGAGCTCTACTTCACCCCTCCACTTT. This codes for CANTQWSSTSPLHF.

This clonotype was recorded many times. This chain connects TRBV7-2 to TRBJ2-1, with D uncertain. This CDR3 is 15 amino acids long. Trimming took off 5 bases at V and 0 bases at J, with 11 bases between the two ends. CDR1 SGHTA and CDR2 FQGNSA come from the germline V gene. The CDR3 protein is CASSLDPSSYNEQFF. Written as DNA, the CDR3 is TGTGCCAGCAGCCTAGACCCAAGCTCCTACAATGAGCAGTTCTTC.

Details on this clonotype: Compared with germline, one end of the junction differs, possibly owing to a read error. CDR3 bases: TGTGCCTGCAGCCCCGGGGCAGGGCTCCTGGCTCTGTTTTTT. Protein: CACSPGAGLLALFF. The V and J genes are TRBV5-6 and TRBJ1-4; possibly TRBD1 for D (5 bases). Germline CDR1 reads SGHDT; CDR2 reads YYEEEE. CDR3 length equals 14 residues. The whole variable domain, remainder taken from reference TRBV5-6 and TRBJ1-4, is DAGVTQSPTHLIKTRGQQVTLRCSPKSGHDTVSWYQQALGQGPQFIFQYYEEEERQRGNFPDRFSGHQFPNYSSELNVNALLLGDSALYLCACSPGAGLLALFFGSGTQLSVL.

The CDR3 DNA sequence: TGCGCCAGCAGCCAAGCTCCTCTAGCGGGGGAGGCCCAGTACTTC. Its translation: CASSQAPLAGEAQYF. The chain is built from TRBV4-3 and TRBJ2-5; 10 bases fit TRBD2. Germline V gene data show CDR1 as LGHNA and CDR2 as YSLEER. The CDR3 extends over 15 amino acids. The V gene end was trimmed by 1 base and the J gene end by 9 bases; junction bases not matched to a gene: 8.

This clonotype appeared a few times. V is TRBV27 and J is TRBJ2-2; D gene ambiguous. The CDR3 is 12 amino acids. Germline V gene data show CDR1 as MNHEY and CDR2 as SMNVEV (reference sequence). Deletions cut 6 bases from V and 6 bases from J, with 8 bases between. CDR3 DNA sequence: TGTGCCAGCAGAGCAGAGTCCGGGGAGCTGTTTTTT. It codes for CASRAESGELFF.

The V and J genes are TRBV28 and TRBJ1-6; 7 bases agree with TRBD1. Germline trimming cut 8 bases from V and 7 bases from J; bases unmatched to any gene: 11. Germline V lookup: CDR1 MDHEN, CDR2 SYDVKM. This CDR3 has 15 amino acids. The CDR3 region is CASSSYRGLNSPLHF. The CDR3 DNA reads TGTGCCAGCTCCTCATACAGGGGTCTGAATTCACCCCTCCACTTT.

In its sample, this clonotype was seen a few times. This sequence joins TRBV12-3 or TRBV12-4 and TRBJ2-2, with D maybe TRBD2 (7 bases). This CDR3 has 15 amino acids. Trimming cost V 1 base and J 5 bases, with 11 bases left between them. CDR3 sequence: CASSLVGGATGELFF. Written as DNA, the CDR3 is TGTGCCAGCAGTTTAGTGGGGGGGGCGACCGGGGAGCTGTTTTTT.

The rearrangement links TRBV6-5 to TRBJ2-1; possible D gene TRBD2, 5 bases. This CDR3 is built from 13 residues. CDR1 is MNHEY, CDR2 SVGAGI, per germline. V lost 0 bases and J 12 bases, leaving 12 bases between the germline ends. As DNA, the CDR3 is TGTGCCAGCAGTTACTCGAACGGGAACTGGCAGTTCTTC. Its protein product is CASSYSNGNWQFF.